Below are 23 T cell receptor beta chains sequenced from a single sample in a study of cytomegalovirus exposure and HLA in healthy donors. The PCR employed 60 Vbeta primers together with 13 Jbeta primers. Using immunoSEQ multiplex PCR, the repertoire was profiled, and TCRdb retains in-frame clones only, with some absent. Here the sample spans around 120,000 clones, 80% to 90% being singletons. Sequenced sample: PBMCs. These receptors came from a male donor in good health and CMV-seropositive.

The chain links TRBV7-9 to TRBJ1-1; TRBD1 matches at 11 bases. This CDR3 region has 14 residues. V was clipped by 5 bases and J by 6 bases; unmatched bases: 5. Germline lookup yields CDR1 SEHNR and CDR2 FQNEAQ (reference sequence). Here the CDR3 DNA reads TGTGCCAGCAGCCGGGACAGGGGGAGCGCTGAAGCTTTCTTT. Translation: CASSRDRGSAEAFF.

This sequence joins TRBV27 and TRBJ2-2, with 15 bases that match TRBD2. With V trimmed by 5 bases and J by 8 bases, 6 bases remained unmatched. CDR1 is MNHEY, CDR2 SMNVEV, per germline (reference sequence). This CDR3 is built from 16 residues. The CDR3 DNA follows: TGTGCCAGCAGTCTCGGACTAGCGGGAGGGCTGGGGGAGCTGTTTTTT. It is translated as CASSLGLAGGLGELFF.

V gene TRBV2 combines with J gene TRBJ1-1; 7 bases align to TRBD1. The V segment lost 4 bases and the J segment 2 bases; nucleotides outside the gene matches: 7. There are 15 residues in the CDR3. Per germline, CDR1 SNHLY and CDR2 FYNNEI. The chain's CDR3 is CASSVYRGGNTEAFF. CDR3 DNA sequence: TGTGCCAGCAGTGTCTACAGGGGAGGTAACACTGAAGCTTTCTTT. Variable domain in full (rest from reference TRBV2 and TRBJ1-1): EPEVTQTPSHQVTQMGQEVILRCVPISNHLYFYWYRQILGQKVEFLVSFYNNEISEKSEIFDDQFSVERPDGSNFTLKIRSTKLEDSAMYFCASSVYRGGNTEAFFGQGTRLTVV.

V is TRBV11-1 and J is TRBJ2-1, with TRBD2 identical over 14 bases. V lost 2 bases and J lost 10; bases outside the gene matches: 13. Germline V CDR1 and CDR2: SGHAT, FQDESV (reference sequence). The CDR3 length is 18 residues. DNA for the CDR3: TGTGCCAGCAGCTTACCCCTACGGGGACTAGCGGGAGTCCGGGAGCAGTTCTTC. Translating gives CASSLPLRGLAGVREQFF.

J is TRBJ2-5 and V is TRBV18; 8 bases match TRBD2. CDR1 is KGHSH and CDR2 is LQKENI in the germline V gene. The V and J ends lost 2 bases and 5 bases, in that order; junction bases with no gene match: 4. This CDR3 spans 14 amino acids. In nucleotides, the CDR3 is TGTGCCAGCTCACCAAGGACTAGCCGGGAGACCCAGTACTTC. This encodes CASSPRTSRETQYF.

The chain links TRBV19 to TRBJ1-2, with a tentative D call TRBD1 (6 bases). There are 14 residues in the CDR3. V was shortened by 5 bases and J by 2 bases, with 12 bases between the two germline ends. Germline CDR1 reads LNHDA; CDR2 reads SQIVND (reference sequence). CDR3 DNA: TGTGCCAGTAGTCATCAGGGGTCCAACTATGGCTACACCTTC. Encoded protein: CASSHQGSNYGYTF.

The chain has TRBV11-2 and TRBJ1-3; D is unclear. Trimming left V 1 base short and J 8 bases short, with 9 bases between. Per the germline V gene, CDR1 is SGHAT and CDR2 is FQNNGV. The CDR3 consists of 13 residues. For the CDR3, the DNA is TGTGCCAGCAGCTTAGTAGTGCGTGACACCATATATTTT. Encoded protein: CASSLVVRDTIYF.

V gene TRBV27 combines with J gene TRBJ1-2; 7 bases agree with TRBD1. Per the germline V gene, CDR1 is MNHEY and CDR2 is SMNVEV (reference sequence). Germline trimming cut 1 base from V and 6 bases from J; bases unmatched to any gene: 8. CDR3 size: 15 residues. This chain's CDR3 is CASSLYQGERDGYTF. CDR3 nucleotide sequence: TGTGCCAGCAGTTTATACCAGGGGGAAAGGGATGGCTACACCTTC.

V usage is TRBV5-8 and J usage is TRBJ2-7; D is unresolved. Germline loops: CDR1 SGHTS, CDR2 YDEGEE. The V and J ends lost 0 bases and 5 bases respectively, with 12 bases between them. The CDR3 length is 14 residues. CDR3 loop: CASSLGQILDEQYF. The CDR3 bases are TGTGCCAGCAGCTTGGGGCAAATCCTCGACGAGCAGTACTTC.

The chain joins TRBV6-5 to TRBJ2-5; 11 nucleotides line up with TRBD2. This CDR3 spans 15 amino acids. Germline assignment: CDR1 MNHEY and CDR2 SVGAGI. The V segment lost 7 bases and the J segment 5 bases; nucleotides outside the gene matches: 9. The CDR3 sequence is CASNIAGGPGETQYF. CDR3 in DNA: TGTGCCAGCAATATAGCGGGAGGGCCGGGTGAGACCCAGTACTTC.

The gene calls are TRBV5-1 and TRBJ2-1; the D gene is possibly TRBD2 (6 bases). The CDR3 loop spans 15 amino acids. Germline V CDR1 and CDR2: SGHRS, YFSETQ. Trimming removed 4 bases at V and 3 bases at J, with 14 bases between. The CDR3 nucleotides read TGCGCCAGCAGCGTTGTACCGGGAGTCTACAATGAGCAGTTCTTC. It codes for CASSVVPGVYNEQFF.

This clone was found once. The V call is TRBV10-3, the J call TRBJ2-5, with TRBD1 identical over 7 bases. Matching the DNA end better, TRBJ2-7 makes the J call doubtful. The CDR3 covers 14 residues. The germline V gene encodes CDR1 ENHRY and CDR2 SYGVKD. DNA for the CDR3: TGTGCCATCAGTGACCGACAGGGTTCTTACGAGCAGTACTTC. Amino acids: CAISDRQGSYEQYF.

The chain couples TRBV30 to TRBJ1-5; tentatively, D is TRBD1 (5 bases). V was cut by 4 bases and J by 7 bases, with 14 bases left in between. From germline, CDR1 is GTSNPN and CDR2 SVGIG (reference sequence). The CDR3 is made up of 13 amino acids. The CDR3 region is CAWNSRVGQPQHF. DNA of the CDR3: TGTGCCTGGAACAGCAGGGTCGGGCAGCCCCAGCATTTT.

This rearrangement joins TRBV20-1 to TRBJ2-5; D remains unclear. The CDR3 contains 10 residues. The V and J ends lost 7 bases and 4 bases respectively, with 7 bases between them. Germline CDR1 reads DFQATT; CDR2 reads SNEGSKA (reference sequence). CDR3 nucleotide sequence: TGCAGTGGCCTGAGAGAGACCCAGTACTTC. Translating gives CSGLRETQYF.

The rearrangement links TRBV7-3 to TRBJ2-5; the D is unclear. The CDR3 contains 17 residues. V was shortened by 2 bases and J by 0 bases, with 16 bases between the two germline ends. CDR1 is SGHTA, CDR2 FQGTGA, per germline. The CDR3 bases are TGTGCCAGCAGCTTAGGAACAGCCGGTTCGTACCAAGAGACCCAGTACTTC. It yields the protein CASSLGTAGSYQETQYF. Drawing the rest from reference TRBV7-3 and TRBJ2-5, the complete variable domain is GAGVSQTPSNKVTEKGKYVELRCDPISGHTALYWYRQSLGQGPEFLIYFQGTGAADDSGLPNDRFFAVRPEGSVSTLKIQRTERGDSAVYLCASSLGTAGSYQETQYFGPGTRLLVL.

This chain uses TRBV30 with TRBJ1-1; 9 nucleotides align to TRBD1. CDR1 is GTSNPN, CDR2 SVGIG, per germline (reference sequence). The CDR3 totals 11 residues. J gave up 11 bases and V 1 base, and 2 bases lay outside the gene matches. The CDR3: CAWSDRGRAFF. The DNA of the CDR3 is TGTGCCTGGAGTGACAGGGGGCGCGCTTTCTTT.

This clone was counted a single time. The genes are TRBV29-1 and TRBJ2-1, with 11 bases that match TRBD2. After removal of 3 bases from V and 1 base from J, the junction contained 5 bases not matched to a gene. The CDR3 sequence is 16 residues long. Germline CDR1 and CDR2: SQVTM and ANQGSEA. CDR3 nucleotides: TGCAGCGTTGATGGGACTAGCGGATTGTCCTACAATGAGCAGTTCTTC. Translating it yields CSVDGTSGLSYNEQFF.

The chain recombines TRBV19 with TRBJ1-5; TRBD1 matches 9 bases. This CDR3 is 18 amino acids long. The germline gives CDR1 LNHDA, CDR2 SQIVND (reference sequence). Losses at the gene ends were 4 bases for V and 2 bases for J; bases not matched to a gene: 12. CDR3: CASSTTGTGSMGNQPQHF. CDR3 in DNA: TGTGCCAGTAGTACTACCGGGACAGGGAGCATGGGCAATCAGCCCCAGCATTTT.

V is TRBV29-1 and J is TRBJ2-1; 8 bases align to TRBD2. The CDR3 consists of 14 residues. Germline lookup yields CDR1 SQVTM and CDR2 ANQGSEA. V shed 6 bases and J 8 bases; nucleotides not matched to a gene: 12. The CDR3 coding sequence is TGCAGCGTGTCCACCGAGACTAGCGTCTATGAGCAGTTCTTC. Translated, it gives CSVSTETSVYEQFF.

The chain joins TRBV20-1 to TRBJ1-2; D remains ambiguous. Trimming removed 3 bases at V and 8 bases at J, with 10 bases between. Germline V gives CDR1 DFQATT, CDR2 SNEGSKA (reference sequence). CDR3 length: 11 amino acids. The chain's CDR3 is CSARNPGGYTF. CDR3 in DNA: TGCAGTGCTAGGAATCCGGGAGGCTACACCTTC.

In this sample, this clone turned up a few times. This chain uses TRBV29-1 with TRBJ2-1; the match to TRBD2 covers 11 bases. This CDR3 contains 17 residues. CDR1 is SQVTM and CDR2 is ANQGSEA in the germline V gene. V gave up 6 bases and J gave up 7 bases; unmatched junction bases: 17. CDR3 residues: CSVAGALLLAGGNEQFF. CDR3 DNA sequence: TGCAGCGTCGCCGGGGCTCTTCTTCTAGCGGGAGGAAATGAGCAGTTCTTC.

CDR3 DNA sequence: TGTGCCAGCAATTCCGACAATGAGCAGTTCTTC. It yields the protein CASNSDNEQFF. The J gene is TRBJ2-1, the V gene TRBV27; D is ambiguous. With 7 bases removed from V and 5 bases from J, the gap between germline ends came to 6 bases. Germline V gene data show CDR1 as MNHEY and CDR2 as SMNVEV (reference sequence). This CDR3 has 11 residues.

The V gene is TRBV7-2, the J gene TRBJ2-3; 7 bases align to TRBD1. The CDR3 loop spans 14 amino acids. Germline V gives CDR1 SGHTA, CDR2 FQGNSA. J lost 1 base, V lost 4 bases, and 2 bases had no gene match. DNA for the CDR3: TGTGCCAGCAGCTACGGACAGGGCACAGATACGCAGTATTTT. It encodes CASSYGQGTDTQYF.